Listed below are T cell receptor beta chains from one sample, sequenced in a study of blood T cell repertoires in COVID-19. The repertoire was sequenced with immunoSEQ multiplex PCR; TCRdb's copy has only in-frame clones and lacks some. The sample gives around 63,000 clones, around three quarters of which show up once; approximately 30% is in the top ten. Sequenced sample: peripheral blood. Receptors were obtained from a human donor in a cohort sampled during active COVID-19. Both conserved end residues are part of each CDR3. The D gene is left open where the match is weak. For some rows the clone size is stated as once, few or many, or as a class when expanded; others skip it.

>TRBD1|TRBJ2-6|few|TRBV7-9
TGTGCCAGCAGCTTATACAGGGGGCCTGGGGCCAACGTCCTGACTTTC
CASSLYRGPGANVLTF
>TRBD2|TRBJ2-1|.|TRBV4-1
TGCGCCAGCAGCCAAGTTTTGGCTAGCGGGAGGGCCTATGAGCAGTTCTTC
CASSQVLASGRAYEQFF
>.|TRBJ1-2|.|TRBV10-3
TGTGCCATAGGACAGTATGGCTACACCTTC
CAIGQYGYTF
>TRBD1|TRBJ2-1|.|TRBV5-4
TGTGCCAGCAGCTTGGCAGGGGGCAATGAGCAGTTCTTC
CASSLAGGNEQFF
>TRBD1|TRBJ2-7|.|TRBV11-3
TGTGCCAGCAGCTCAGGGGGATTAAGGGACGGGTCCTACGAGCAGTACTTC
CASSSGGLRDGSYEQYF
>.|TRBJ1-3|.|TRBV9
TGTGCCAGCAGCGCGTCTGGAAACACCATATATTTT
CASSASGNTIYF
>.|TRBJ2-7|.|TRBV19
TGTGCCAGTAGTATAGACAGCTCCTACGAGCAGTACTTC
CASSIDSSYEQYF
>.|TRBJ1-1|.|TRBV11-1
TGTGCCAGCAGCCCTTGGGACTCTGAAGCTTTCTTT
CASSPWDSEAFF
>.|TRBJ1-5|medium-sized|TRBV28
TGTGCCAGCAGTCCTACGGGTCTTTCCCACAATCAGCCCCAGCATTTT
CASSPTGLSHNQPQHF
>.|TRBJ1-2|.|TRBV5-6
TGTGCCAGCAGCTCCTGGATGGGAGCCCGTGGCTATGGCTACACCTTC
CASSSWMGARGYGYTF
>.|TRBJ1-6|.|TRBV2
TGTGCCAGCAGTGAATCAGGATTCAGCTCCTATAATTCACCCCTCCACTTT
CASSESGFSSYNSPLHF
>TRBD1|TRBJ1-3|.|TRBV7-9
TGTGCCAGCAGCAGGACAGGGGATGGAAACACCATATATTTT
CASSRTGDGNTIYF
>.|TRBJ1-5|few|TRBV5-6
TGTGCCAGCAGCACCGGACTACTCGCGCAGCCCCAGCATTTT
CASSTGLLAQPQHF
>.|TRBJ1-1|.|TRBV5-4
TGTGCCAGCAGCCGGAGGGGGGGGCGGAACACTGAAGCTTTCTTT
CASSRRGGRNTEAFF
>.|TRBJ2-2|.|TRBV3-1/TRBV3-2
TGTGCCAGCAGCCAAGATAATAATGCAGGCGACACCGGGGAGCTGTTTTTT
CASSQDNNAGDTGELFF
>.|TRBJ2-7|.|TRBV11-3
TGTGCCAGCAGCTTTACCGGGAGCTCCTACGAGCAGTACTTC
CASSFTGSSYEQYF
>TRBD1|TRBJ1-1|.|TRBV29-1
TGCAGCGGACGGGACAGGGGAATTGAAGCTTTCTTT
CSGRDRGIEAFF
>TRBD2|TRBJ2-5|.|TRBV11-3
TGTGCCAGCAGCTTTCCAGCGGGGGAGACCCAGTACTTC
CASSFPAGETQYF
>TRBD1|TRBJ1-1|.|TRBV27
TGTGCCAGCAGTCCCAAATCAGGGGGCCGGACTGAAGCTTTCTTT
CASSPKSGGRTEAFF
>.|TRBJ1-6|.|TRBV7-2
TGTGCCAGCAGCAATCCCCAGGGGCGCTATAATTCACCCCTCCACTTT
CASSNPQGRYNSPLHF
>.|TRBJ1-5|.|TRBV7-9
TGTGCCATCACGGACAGAGGAAATCAGCCCCAGCATTTT
CAITDRGNQPQHF
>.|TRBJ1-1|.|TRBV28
TGTGCCAGCAGTTTAAGACAGACGAACACTGAAGCTTTCTTT
CASSLRQTNTEAFF
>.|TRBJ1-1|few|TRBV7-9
TGTGCCAGCAGCCCACAGGGTGGCCTTCGGGGAGCTTTCTTT
CASSPQGGLRGAFF
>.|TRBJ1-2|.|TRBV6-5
TGTGCCATCAGATATGGGGGAGGGAAGAGTTGGGGCTACACCTTC
CAIRYGGGKSWGYTF
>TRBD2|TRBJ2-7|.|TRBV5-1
TGCGCCAGCAGCTTGGAAGCGGGAGCATCCTACGAGCAGTACTTC
CASSLEAGASYEQYF
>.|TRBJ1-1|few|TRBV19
TGTGCCAGTAGTCGGGGAGGGGTGGGGACTGAAGCTTTCTTT
CASSRGGVGTEAFF
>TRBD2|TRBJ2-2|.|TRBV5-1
TGCGCCAGCAGCCGCCGGACTAGCGGGAGTTCCGGGGAGCTGTTTTTT
CASSRRTSGSSGELFF
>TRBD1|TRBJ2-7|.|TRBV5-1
TGCGCCAGCAGCCCGGGACAGGTACTAATCTACGAGCAGTACTTC
CASSPGQVLIYEQYF
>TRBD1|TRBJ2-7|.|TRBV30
TGTGCCTGGAAGGGGACAGGGGTAAGGCAGTACTTC
CAWKGTGVRQYF
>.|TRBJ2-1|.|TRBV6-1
TGTGCCAGCAGTGAACCTACTACTAGATACAATGAGCAGTTCTTC
CASSEPTTRYNEQFF
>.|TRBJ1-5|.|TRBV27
TGTGCCAGCAGTTCAGTAGCGGGTCAGCCCCAGCATTTT
CASSSVAGQPQHF
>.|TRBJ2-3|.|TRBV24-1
TGTGCCACCAGTGATTTGCGACTTAGTTCAGATACGCAGTATTTT
CATSDLRLSSDTQYF
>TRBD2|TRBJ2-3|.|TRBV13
TGTGCCAGCAGTACACTAGCGGGAGGCGCAGATACGCAGTATTTT
CASSTLAGGADTQYF
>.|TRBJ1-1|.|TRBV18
TGTGCCAGCTCACCACAAGGCAGGGTAGAAGCTTTCTTT
CASSPQGRVEAFF
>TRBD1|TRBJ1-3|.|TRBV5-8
TGTGCCAGCAGCCCCGACAGGGCTGCTGGAAACACCATATATTTT
CASSPDRAAGNTIYF
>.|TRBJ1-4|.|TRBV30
TGTGCCTGGAGTGCCCCAGAAAAACTGTTTTTT
CAWSAPEKLFF
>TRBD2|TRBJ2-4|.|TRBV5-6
TGTGCCAGCAACAAACGGGGGGGCGGGAAGGCTAACATTCAGTACTTC
CASNKRGGGKANIQYF
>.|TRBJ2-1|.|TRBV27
TGTGCCAGCAGTTTAATCAGTTCCCCCCGGGACAATGAGCAGTTCTTC
CASSLISSPRDNEQFF
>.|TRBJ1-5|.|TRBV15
TGTGCCACCAGCAGAGCTGGTGAGGTCAATCAGCCCCAGCATTTT
CATSRAGEVNQPQHF
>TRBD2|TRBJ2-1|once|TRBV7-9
TGTGCCAGCAGCTCCCACAGCGGGAGGGGATACAATGAGCAGTTCTTC
CASSSHSGRGYNEQFF
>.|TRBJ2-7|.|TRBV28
TGTGCCAGCAGTTCTTCAGCCTACGAGCAGTACTTC
CASSSSAYEQYF
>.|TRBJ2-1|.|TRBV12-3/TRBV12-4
TGTGCCAGCAGTTTAAGGGGTTACAATGAGCAGTTCTTC
CASSLRGYNEQFF
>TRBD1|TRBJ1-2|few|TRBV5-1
TGCGCCAGCAGCTTGGCTCAGGGGGGCTATGGCTACACCTTC
CASSLAQGGYGYTF
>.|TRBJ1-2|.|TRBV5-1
TGCGCCAGCAGCTTGGGGTCGGGAGTGAGCTATGGCTACACCTTC
CASSLGSGVSYGYTF
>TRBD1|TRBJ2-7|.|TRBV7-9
TGTGCCAGCAGTGGGCAGGGGGCGAATTACGAGCAGTACTTC
CASSGQGANYEQYF
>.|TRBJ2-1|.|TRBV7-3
TGTGCCAGCAGCCCTGACCAGGGGCGGGCTGAGCAGTTCTTC
CASSPDQGRAEQFF
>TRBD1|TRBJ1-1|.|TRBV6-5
TGTGCCACCCAGGGACAGACCTCCTTGGGGGCTTTCTTT
CATQGQTSLGAFF
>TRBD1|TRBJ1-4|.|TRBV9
TGTGCCAGCAGCGCGATTACCGGGACAGGGAATGAAAAACTGTTTTTT
CASSAITGTGNEKLFF
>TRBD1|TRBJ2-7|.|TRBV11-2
TGTGCCAGCAGCCTACCGGGACAGGGCTACGAGCAGTACTTC
CASSLPGQGYEQYF
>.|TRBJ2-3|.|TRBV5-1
TGCGCCAGCAGCTTCTACACAGATACGCAGTATTTT
CASSFYTDTQYF
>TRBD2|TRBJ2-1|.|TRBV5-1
TGCGCCAGCAGCTTGATGGGAGCGGGAGGCTTTGAGCAGTTCTTC
CASSLMGAGGFEQFF
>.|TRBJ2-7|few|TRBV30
TGTGCCTGGAGCGGGTCGGCAGGGGGGTCCTACGAGCAGTACTTC
CAWSGSAGGSYEQYF
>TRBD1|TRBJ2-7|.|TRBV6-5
TGTGCCAGCAGTCAACCGGGACAGGGTATTGACGAGCAGTACTTC
CASSQPGQGIDEQYF
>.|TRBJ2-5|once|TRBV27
TGTGCCAGCAGTTTGCGTTCCCCCCCGAGTTTCCAAGAGACCCAGTACTTC
CASSLRSPPSFQETQYF
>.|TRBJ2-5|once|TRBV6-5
TGTGCCAGCAGCCGGGGGGAGACCCAGTACTTC
CASSRGETQYF
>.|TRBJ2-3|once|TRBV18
TGTGCCAGCTCACCACCGGTAGCATCCACAGATACGCAGTATTTT
CASSPPVASTDTQYF
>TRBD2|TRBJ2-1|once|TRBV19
TGTGCCAGTAGTATAGTAAGGACTAGCGGGAGGAATGAGCAGTTCTTC
CASSIVRTSGRNEQFF
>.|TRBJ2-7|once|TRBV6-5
TGTGCCAGCAGTTACTCCTCGGGATCAACCTACGAGCAGTACTTC
CASSYSSGSTYEQYF
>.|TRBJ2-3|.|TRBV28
TGTGCCAGCAGGGTTGGTGGGGCAGGGGATACGCAGTATTTT
CASRVGGAGDTQYF
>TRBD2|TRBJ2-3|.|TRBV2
TGTGCCAGCAGTGTCCAGCGGGGTAGCACAGATACGCAGTATTTT
CASSVQRGSTDTQYF